A single sample gave rise to the 3 T cell receptor beta chains below, sequenced in a study of technical replicates of blood from a handful of donors. Measured with immunoSEQ multiplex PCR; TCRdb has only the in-frame clones, and not every one. The sample carries about 79,000 clones, 94% recorded once. The source material was T cells isolated from PBMCs. The receptors were sampled from a human donor in good health.

The chain couples TRBV5-4 to TRBJ1-2, with TRBD1 identical over 8 bases. Germline loops: CDR1 SGHNT, CDR2 YYREEE (reference sequence). J lost 6 bases, V lost 0 bases, and 10 bases had no gene match. CDR3 length: 16 amino acids. The CDR3 protein is CASSLGTRPGGDGYTF. The DNA of the CDR3 is TGTGCCAGCAGCTTGGGGACCCGTCCAGGGGGCGATGGCTACACCTTC. Filled out from reference TRBV5-4 and TRBJ1-2, the complete variable domain reads ETGVTQSPTHLIKTRGQQVTLRCSSQSGHNTVSWYQQALGQGPQFIFQYYREEENGRGNFPPRFSGLQFPNYSSELNVNALELDDSALYLCASSLGTRPGGDGYTFGSGTRLTVV.

The J gene is TRBJ2-1, the V gene TRBV7-9; D is undetermined. V lost 1 base and J 6 bases, leaving 4 bases between the germline ends. This CDR3 is 12 amino acids long. The germline CDR1 and CDR2 sequences are SEHNR and FQNEAQ (reference sequence). The CDR3 protein is CASSLERNEQFF. DNA of the CDR3: TGTGCCAGCAGCTTAGAGCGCAATGAGCAGTTCTTC.

The gene calls are TRBV19 and TRBJ2-6; 12 positions match TRBD1. CDR1 LNHDA and CDR2 SQIVND come from the germline V gene (reference sequence). The CDR3 is 19 residues long. Germline trimming cut 5 bases from V and 0 bases from J; bases unmatched to any gene: 8. For the CDR3, the DNA is TGTGCCAGTAGTGGGGGGACAGGGGGCCTAAACTCTGGGGCCAACGTCCTGACTTTC. It encodes CASSGGTGGLNSGANVLTF.